One sample yielded the 20 T cell receptor beta chains listed below, sequenced in a study of blood T cell repertoires in COVID-19. The protocol was immunoSEQ multiplex PCR, while the TCRdb copy is restricted to in-frame clones and leaves out a portion. The repertoire holds approximately 250,000 clones, with about 80% as singletons. Sequencing used PBMCs or T cells enriched from blood (not recorded which). The receptors were sampled from a man aged 40-49 years who had recovered from COVID-19.

The V call is TRBV7-9, the J call TRBJ1-5; 9 positions agree with TRBD1. CDR3 length: 15 amino acids. The germline V gene encodes CDR1 SEHNR and CDR2 FQNEAQ (reference sequence). With V trimmed by 3 bases and J by 6 bases, 6 bases remained unmatched. CDR3 region: CASSFDRGNGQPQHF. The CDR3 region has the DNA TGTGCCAGCAGCTTTGACAGGGGGAACGGTCAGCCCCAGCATTTT.

This chain links TRBV14 with TRBJ2-5; D not resolved. V lost 4 bases, J lost 5 bases, and 11 bases lay in between. The CDR3 loop spans 13 amino acids. Per germline, CDR1 SGHDN and CDR2 FVKESK. CDR3 DNA: TGTGCCAGCAGCCCGAGTATGCGGGAGACCCAGTACTTC. This codes for CASSPSMRETQYF.

V usage is TRBV7-3 and J usage is TRBJ2-2; D perhaps matches TRBD2 (5 bases). The CDR3 is 15 residues long. The V gene lost 5 bases and the J gene lost 1 base, with 11 bases spanning the gap. CDR1 and CDR2 from the germline V gene are SGHTA and FQGTGA. In nucleotides, the CDR3 is TGTGCCAGCAGCCTTAGCGCGATGAACACCGGGGAGCTGTTTTTT. It codes for CASSLSAMNTGELFF.

The rearrangement uses TRBV7-3 and TRBJ2-1; tentative D call: TRBD2 (5 bases). V lost 2 bases to trimming and J lost 10 bases, with 18 bases between them. The CDR3 is 15 amino acids. CDR1 is SGHTA, CDR2 FQGTGA, per germline. The CDR3 loop is CASSLGSISGSEQFF. The CDR3 region has the DNA TGTGCCAGCAGCTTAGGGAGTATTAGTGGGAGCGAGCAGTTCTTC.

The CDR3 bases are TGCGCCAGCAGCTCCCTGTTCCCGGGAACGGATTCACCCCTCCACTTT. It is translated as CASSSLFPGTDSPLHF. V gene TRBV5-1 combines with J gene TRBJ1-6; the D is unclear. The CDR3 consists of 16 residues. The V gene lost 3 bases and the J gene lost 8 bases, with 18 bases spanning the gap. CDR1 is SGHRS, CDR2 YFSETQ, per germline.

The rearrangement links TRBV7-3 to TRBJ1-2; 7 bases align to TRBD1. The CDR3 extends over 15 amino acids. V dropped 2 bases and J dropped 0; count of bases not matched to a gene: 3. Germline loops: CDR1 SGHTA, CDR2 FQGTGA. This chain's CDR3 is CASSLGGQSNYGYTF. For the CDR3, the DNA is TGTGCCAGCAGCTTAGGGGGACAGTCTAACTATGGCTACACCTTC.

A single count supports this clone. This chain connects TRBV27 to TRBJ1-2; 8 bases are shared with TRBD1. The trim removed 3 bases at V and 0 bases at J, leaving 6 bases unmatched. The CDR3 is 16 amino acids. The germline V gene has CDR1 MNHEY and CDR2 SMNVEV (reference sequence). CDR3 residues: CASSLVGQASNYGYTF. The CDR3 bases are TGTGCCAGCAGTTTGGTGGGACAGGCCTCTAACTATGGCTACACCTTC.

This clone appeared a single time. The rearrangement joins TRBV20-1 to TRBJ2-3; no reliable D call. The CDR3 runs 10 residues. V lost 4 bases and J lost 6, with 5 bases in between. From germline, CDR1 is DFQATT and CDR2 SNEGSKA (reference sequence). The CDR3 DNA reads TGCAGTGCTAAGAGCGATACGCAGTATTTT. Residues: CSAKSDTQYF.

As concerns this clone: The sample has other DNA sequences that encode this CDR3 too. V and J are TRBV3-1 (or the pseudogene TRBV3-2) and TRBJ2-7; D possibly corresponds to TRBD1 (6 bases). Germline assignment: CDR1 LGHDT and CDR2 YNNKEL (reference sequence). Between the trimmed V and J ends, which lost 4 bases and 1 base, there was a span of 11 bases. The length of the CDR3 is 14 residues. In nucleotides, the CDR3 is TGTGCCAGCAGCCCCCCCCAGGGGTCCTACGAGCAGTACTTC. It encodes CASSPPQGSYEQYF.

The CDR3 DNA is TGTGCCACCAGTGACCACAGAGTCTCTAGCACAGATACGCAGTATTTT. Its translation: CATSDHRVSSTDTQYF. The J gene is TRBJ2-3, the V gene TRBV24-1; D uncertain. Germline V gene data show CDR1 as KGHDR and CDR2 as SFDVKD. Trimming took 4 bases from V and 0 from J, leaving 13 bases between them. CDR3 length equals 16 residues.

V usage is TRBV7-8 and J usage is TRBJ1-2, with no clear D. There are 15 residues in the CDR3. From germline, CDR1 is SGHVS and CDR2 FQNEAQ. Trimming pared 1 base from V and 6 bases from J, leaving 15 bases between. The CDR3 is CASSLGVRPNHGYTF. The CDR3 region has the DNA TGTGCCAGCAGCTTAGGGGTCAGGCCCAATCATGGCTACACCTTC.

The gene calls are TRBV10-1 and TRBJ2-1; TRBD2 agrees at 10 bases. The length of the CDR3 is 15 residues. Trimming removed 4 bases from V and 4 bases from J; junction bases left unmatched: 4. Germline V gene data show CDR1 as WNHNN and CDR2 as SYGVQD (reference sequence). In DNA form, the CDR3 reads TGCGCCAGCAGTGCTAGCGGGAGAAGATACAATGAGCAGTTCTTC. Protein sequence: CASSASGRRYNEQFF.

This chain links TRBV6-5 with TRBJ2-1, with 8 bases aligning to TRBD1. CDR1 is MNHEY, CDR2 SVGAGI, per germline. V shed 8 bases, J shed 8 bases, and the junction held 11 bases outside the gene matches. The CDR3 runs to 14 residues. The CDR3 spells CASGGQGQRHEQFF. Here the CDR3 DNA reads TGTGCCAGCGGAGGACAGGGTCAGAGGCATGAGCAGTTCTTC.

The CDR3 here is CASSPRGSGRADEQYF. The CDR3 DNA is TGCGCCAGCAGCCCCCGGGGAAGCGGGAGGGCGGACGAGCAGTACTTC. The chain couples TRBV5-1 to TRBJ2-7; 10 bases line up with TRBD2. Trimming took 4 bases from V and 5 from J; bases not matched to a gene: 12. Germline CDR1 SGHRS, CDR2 YFSETQ. This CDR3 comprises 16 residues. The complete variable domain, with remaining parts taken from reference TRBV5-1 and TRBJ2-7, reads KAGVTQTPRYLIKTRGQQVTLSCSPISGHRSVSWYQQTPGQGLQFLFEYFSETQRNKGNFPGRFSGRQFSNSRSEMNVSTLELGDSALYLCASSPRGSGRADEQYFGPGTRLTVT.

The chain links TRBV18 to TRBJ2-1; 7 nucleotides line up with TRBD2. Germline CDR1 is KGHSH and CDR2 is LQKENI. The CDR3 is 15 residues long. With 3 bases clipped from V and 2 bases from J, the junction kept 4 bases outside the gene matches. The CDR3 DNA is TGTGCCAGCTCACCTCTAGCGGATACCTACAATGAGCAGTTCTTC. It is translated as CASSPLADTYNEQFF.

The rearrangement joins TRBV6-5 to TRBJ2-7; possibly TRBD2 for D (6 bases). Germline CDR1 reads MNHEY; CDR2 reads SVGAGI. The V and J ends lost 5 bases and 6 bases respectively, with 17 bases between them. The CDR3 contains 14 residues. CDR3 loop: CASSQIAERGEQYF. In nucleotides, the CDR3 is TGTGCCAGCAGTCAAATAGCGGAGAGGGGCGAGCAGTACTTC.

V gene TRBV4-3 combines with J gene TRBJ2-1, with D perhaps matching TRBD2 (5 bases). CDR1 and CDR2 (germline): LGHNA, YSLEER. The germline V and J ends were trimmed by 1 base and 5 bases, with 9 bases remaining between them. This CDR3 comprises 14 residues. CDR3 DNA sequence: TGCGCCAGCAGCCAAGTGGCAGCGGACAATGAGCAGTTCTTC. Residues: CASSQVAADNEQFF.

The rearrangement joins TRBV19 to TRBJ2-3; 8 positions agree with TRBD2. The junction had 8 bases not matched to a gene; V was cut back by 7 bases and J by 2 bases. This CDR3 spans 15 amino acids. The germline gives CDR1 LNHDA, CDR2 SQIVND (reference sequence). CDR3 protein: CASNRGGFPTDTQYF. In nucleotides, the CDR3 is TGTGCCAGTAACCGGGGGGGCTTCCCCACAGATACGCAGTATTTT.

The chain uses TRBV6-2 or TRBV6-3 and TRBJ1-3; TRBD1 is a possible D gene (6 bases). The CDR3 has 15 residues. Trimming removed 5 bases at V and 0 bases at J, with 11 bases between. Germline V gene sequence: CDR1 MNHEY, CDR2 SVGEGT. CDR3: CASSPGHLSGNTIYF. CDR3 bases: TGTGCCAGCAGTCCGGGACACCTCTCTGGAAACACCATATATTTT.

The chain is built from TRBV3-1 (or the pseudogene TRBV3-2) and TRBJ2-3; 10 nucleotides agree with TRBD1. After removal of 2 bases from V and 4 bases from J, the junction contained 3 bases not matched to a gene. This CDR3 comprises 15 residues. CDR1 LGHDT and CDR2 YNNKEL come from the germline V gene (reference sequence). In DNA form, the CDR3 reads TGTGCCAGCAGCCAACCGGGGACAGGGGCAGATACGCAGTATTTT. As protein: CASSQPGTGADTQYF.